Given below is one T cell receptor beta chain in context. Germline assignment: CDR1 DFQATT and CDR2 SNEGSKA (reference sequence). Deletions cut 3 bases from V and 3 bases from J, with 18 bases between. CDR3 length: 15 residues. TCRdb analysed the RT-PCR reads with MiXCR anew, one entry per CDR3 protein. Of 650,000 to 800,000 distinct CDR3 sequences detected, approximately 15% appear once; the ten largest clones hold about 3.6%. The sequenced material came from memory CD4+ T cells from blood. The clonotype originates from a female donor in good health, serving as a healthy control. This sequence joins TRBV20-1 and TRBJ2-7; no firm D call. CDR3 loop: CSARADTPPFYEQYF. The CDR3 DNA reads TGCAGTGCTAGGGCCGACACCCCACCTTTCTACGAGCAGTACTTC.